Below are 8 T cell receptor beta chains sequenced from a single sample in a study of T cell repertoires in cytomegalovirus infection. TCRdb re-analysed the reads in MiXCR, keeping a single row per CDR3 protein. The profile covers fewer than 200,000 distinct CDR3 sequences, with around 15% appearing a single time and 20% to 30% taken by the ten largest. The specimen sequenced was PBMCs. These receptor sequences come from a human donor in good health (CMV status not recorded). Some clones in this sample may be carry-over from other donors' samples.

The chain links TRBV29-1 to TRBJ2-7; unclear D gene. Trimming took off 7 bases at V and 2 bases at J, with 12 bases between the two ends. Germline lookup yields CDR1 SQVTM and CDR2 ANQGSEA. The CDR3 has 12 residues. The CDR3 DNA reads as TGCAGCGCCGCCCCCACAGCCTACGAGCAGTACTTC. Translating it yields CSAAPTAYEQYF.

This clonotype was seen many times. The rearrangement joins TRBV7-2 to TRBJ2-2, with 13 nucleotides matching TRBD2. In germline, CDR1 is SGHTA, CDR2 FQGNSA. J was trimmed by 6 bases and V by 5 bases; bases with no gene match: 9. The CDR3 totals 17 residues. The CDR3 DNA reads TGTGCCAGCAGCCCAAGGACTAGCGGGAGTATCGCCGGGGAGCTGTTTTTT. As protein: CASSPRTSGSIAGELFF.

The CDR3 reads CASSPFYGNIQYF. The DNA for the CDR3 is TGCGCCAGCAGCCCATTTTACGGGAACATTCAGTACTTC. The J gene is TRBJ2-4, the V gene TRBV4-1; D is uncertain. This CDR3 spans 13 amino acids. Between the trimmed V and J ends, which lost 4 bases and 7 bases, there was a span of 11 bases. Germline V gene data show CDR1 as MGHRA and CDR2 as YSYEKL.

This clonotype has just a few counts. Possible read error: a much larger clone is one base away. V usage is TRBV18 and J usage is TRBJ2-7, with TRBD2 as a possible D gene (5 bases). This CDR3 has 13 residues. In germline, CDR1 is KGHSH, CDR2 LQKENI. The CDR3 sequence is CVSSPPLAREQYF. CDR3 DNA sequence: TGTGTCAGCTCACCACCGCTAGCCCGCGAGCAGTACTTC.

This clonotype was seen repeatedly, ten times or more. The CDR3 nucleotides are TGTGCCAGCAGTCTGAAAGGGGCCTATGGCTACACCTTC. It is translated as CASSLKGAYGYTF. The rearrangement uses TRBV12-3 or TRBV12-4 and TRBJ1-2; D possibly corresponds to TRBD1 (5 bases). The CDR3 has 13 amino acids. Deletions cut 5 bases from V and 4 bases from J, with 11 bases between.

J is TRBJ1-2 and V is TRBV6-6; the match to TRBD1 covers 10 bases. The CDR3 has 15 residues. CDR1 is MNHNY, CDR2 SVGAGI, per germline (reference sequence). The junction had 6 bases not matched to a gene; V was cut back by 6 bases and J by 2 bases. The CDR3 DNA reads as TGTGCCAGCAGCGAGGGACAGGGGCGAAACTATGGCTACACCTTC. Translating it yields CASSEGQGRNYGYTF.

This clonotype was seen ten or more times. DNA of the CDR3: TGTGCCAGCAGCTTAGAGTCTACTAGCGGGAGTAGAGGTGAGCAGTTCTTC. Amino acid sequence: CASSLESTSGSRGEQFF. This chain uses TRBV7-2 with TRBJ2-1; 11 bases are a match to TRBD2. J gave up 9 bases and V 1 base, and 11 bases lay outside the gene matches. Germline lookup yields CDR1 SGHTA and CDR2 FQGNSA. This CDR3 is built from 17 residues.

The chain has TRBV5-6 and TRBJ2-1, with 9 positions matching TRBD1. V was pared by 5 bases and J by 3 bases, with 15 bases of the junction left unmatched. From germline, CDR1 is SGHDT and CDR2 YYEEEE. CDR3 length: 18 amino acids. CDR3 region: CASSTGTGIPLRYNEQFF. CDR3 coding DNA: TGTGCCAGCAGTACCGGGACAGGGATCCCCTTGCGCTACAATGAGCAGTTCTTC.